This TCR beta chain was retrieved from a study of shared clonotypes between healthy human individuals. V lost 5 bases, J lost 0 bases, and 11 bases lay in between. The CDR3 totals 15 residues. The germline CDR1 and CDR2 sequences are SGHAT and FQNNGV. The assay was immunoSEQ multiplex PCR, and TCRdb's table has in-frame clones only and misses some. Of about 700,000 clones listed, under 80% are singletons. The chain is built from TRBV11-2 and TRBJ2-1, with D tentatively TRBD1 (6 bases). Sequencing input: memory CD4+ T cells sorted from blood. Indicated subset: CD45RA-negative fraction. This receptor was identified in a woman in her 30s in good health. The CDR3 loop reads CASSKGQSSYNEQFF. The CDR3 nucleotides are TGTGCCAGCAGCAAAGGACAGAGCTCCTACAATGAGCAGTTCTTC.